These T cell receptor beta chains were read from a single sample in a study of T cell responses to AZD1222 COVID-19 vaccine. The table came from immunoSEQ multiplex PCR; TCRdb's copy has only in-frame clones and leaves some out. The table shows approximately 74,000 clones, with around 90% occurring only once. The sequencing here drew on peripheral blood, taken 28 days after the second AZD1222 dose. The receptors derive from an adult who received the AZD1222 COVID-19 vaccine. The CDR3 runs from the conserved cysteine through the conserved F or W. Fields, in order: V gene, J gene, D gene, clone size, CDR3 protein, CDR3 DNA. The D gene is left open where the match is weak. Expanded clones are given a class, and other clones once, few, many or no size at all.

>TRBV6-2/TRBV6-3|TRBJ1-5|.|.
CASSYHGQGNQPQHF
TGTGCCAGCAGTTACCATGGACAAGGAAATCAGCCCCAGCATTTT
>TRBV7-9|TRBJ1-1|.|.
CASSLVTGLNTEAFF
TGTGCCAGCAGCTTAGTGACGGGACTGAACACTGAAGCTTTCTTT
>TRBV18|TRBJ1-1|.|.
CASSRSGTTEAFF
TGTGCCAGCTCACGATCAGGGACCACTGAAGCTTTCTTT
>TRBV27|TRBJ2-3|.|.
CASKSFSRDTQYF
TGTGCCAGCAAATCCTTCTCGCGGGATACGCAGTATTTT
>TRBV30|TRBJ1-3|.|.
CAWTTSGAGNTIYF
TGTGCCTGGACCACGTCGGGGGCCGGAAACACCATATATTTT
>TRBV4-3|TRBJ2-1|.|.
CASSQDLGRHNEQFF
TGCGCCAGCAGCCAAGACCTTGGACGGCACAATGAGCAGTTCTTC
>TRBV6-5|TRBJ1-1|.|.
CASSKQDPLEAFF
TGTGCCAGCAGCAAACAGGACCCACTTGAAGCTTTCTTT
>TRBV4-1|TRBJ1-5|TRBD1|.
CASRQEGQGYGGPQHF
TGCGCCAGCAGACAAGAGGGACAGGGGTATGGTGGGCCCCAGCATTTT
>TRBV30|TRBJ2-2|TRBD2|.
CAWTRPGLAGVYSVTGELFF
TGTGCCTGGACCCGTCCCGGACTAGCGGGAGTCTATTCTGTCACCGGGGAGCTGTTTTTT
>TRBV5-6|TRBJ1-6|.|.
CASSLEGSASSYNSPLHF
TGTGCCAGCAGCTTGGAGGGTTCAGCGAGCTCCTATAATTCACCCCTCCACTTT
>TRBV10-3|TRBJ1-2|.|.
CAISEGGRIYGYTF
TGTGCCATCAGTGAGGGCGGGAGAATCTATGGCTACACCTTC
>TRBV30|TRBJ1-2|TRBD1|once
CAWSRMTGGFGYTF
TGTGCCTGGAGTAGGATGACAGGGGGCTTTGGCTACACCTTC
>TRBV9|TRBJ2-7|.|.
CASSVERYLSVDEQYF
TGTGCCAGCAGCGTAGAAAGATATCTTTCGGTGGACGAGCAGTACTTC
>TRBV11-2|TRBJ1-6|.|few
CASSSPSGYNSPLHF
TGTGCCAGCAGCTCCCCGTCGGGCTATAATTCACCCCTCCACTTT
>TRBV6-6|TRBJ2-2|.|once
CASSYSVRNTGELFF
TGTGCCAGCAGTTACTCGGTCCGGAACACCGGGGAGCTGTTTTTT
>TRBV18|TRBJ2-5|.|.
CASSPVGKRETQYF
TGTGCCAGCTCACCAGTTGGAAAGAGGGAGACCCAGTACTTC
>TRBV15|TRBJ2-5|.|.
CATSRDWGFRKTQYF
TGTGCCACCAGCAGAGATTGGGGGTTCAGGAAGACCCAGTACTTC
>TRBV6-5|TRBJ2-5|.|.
CASSYSWQLQETQYF
TGTGCCAGCAGTTACTCGTGGCAGCTCCAAGAGACCCAGTACTTC
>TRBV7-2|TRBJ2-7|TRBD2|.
CASTVGLADSYEQYF
TGTGCCAGCACCGTGGGACTAGCGGACTCCTACGAGCAGTACTTC
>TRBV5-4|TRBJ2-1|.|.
CASSLAAQGNEQFF
TGTGCCAGCAGCTTGGCCGCGCAGGGGAATGAGCAGTTCTTC
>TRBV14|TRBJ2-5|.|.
CASSQQETQYF
TGTGCCAGCAGCCAACAAGAGACCCAGTACTTC
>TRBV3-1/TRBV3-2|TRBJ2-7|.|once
CASSQDGFGVYSYEQYF
TGTGCCAGCAGCCAAGATGGCTTCGGGGTATACTCCTACGAGCAGTACTTC
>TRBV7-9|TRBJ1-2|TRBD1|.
CASSLEGAYGYTF
TGTGCCAGCAGCTTGGAGGGGGCCTATGGCTACACCTTC
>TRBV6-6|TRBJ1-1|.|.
CASSYLGNTEAFF
TGTGCCAGCAGTTACCTCGGGAACACTGAAGCTTTCTTT
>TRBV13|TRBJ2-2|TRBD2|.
CASSSYSGANTGELFF
TGTGCCAGCAGCTCGTATAGCGGGGCGAACACCGGGGAGCTGTTTTTT
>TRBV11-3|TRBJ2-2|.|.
CASSLTGNTGELFF
TGTGCCAGCAGTCTTACAGGGAACACCGGGGAGCTGTTTTTT
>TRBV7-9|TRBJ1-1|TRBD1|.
CASRDTGGTNTEAFF
TGTGCCAGCAGAGACACAGGGGGGACGAACACTGAAGCTTTCTTT
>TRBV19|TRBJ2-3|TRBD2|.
CASSIQGLAGGLTDTQYF
TGTGCCAGTAGTATACAGGGACTAGCGGGAGGTCTCACAGATACGCAGTATTTT
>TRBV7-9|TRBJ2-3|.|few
CASIVAEFSTDTQYF
TGTGCCAGCATCGTAGCAGAGTTTAGCACAGATACGCAGTATTTT
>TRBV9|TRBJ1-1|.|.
CASSVGSRAANTEAFF
TGTGCCAGCAGCGTAGGGTCACGCGCCGCGAACACTGAAGCTTTCTTT
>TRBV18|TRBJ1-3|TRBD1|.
CASSPPGQGGNTIYF
TGTGCCAGCTCACCTCCGGGACAGGGGGGAAACACCATATATTTT
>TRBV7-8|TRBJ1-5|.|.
CASSSLTSRTDGREPQHF
TGTGCCAGCAGTTCCTTAACATCCCGGACAGACGGGAGGGAGCCCCAGCATTTT
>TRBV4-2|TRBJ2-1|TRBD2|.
CASSQDVDTSGRFNEQFF
TGTGCCAGCAGCCAAGATGTGGACACTAGCGGGAGGTTCAATGAGCAGTTCTTC
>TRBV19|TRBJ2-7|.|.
CASSIDVRYEQYF
TGTGCCAGTAGTATAGATGTAAGGTACGAGCAGTACTTC
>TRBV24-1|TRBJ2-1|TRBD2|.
CATSEPGTSGRNEQFF
TGTGCCACCAGTGAACCCGGGACTAGCGGGAGAAATGAGCAGTTCTTC
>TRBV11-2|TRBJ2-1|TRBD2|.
CASSSPRAGVSNEQFF
TGTGCCAGCAGCTCACCGAGGGCGGGAGTAAGCAATGAGCAGTTCTTC
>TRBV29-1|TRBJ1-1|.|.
CSVERQGNTEAFF
TGCAGCGTTGAACGTCAGGGGAACACTGAAGCTTTCTTT
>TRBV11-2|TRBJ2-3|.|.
CASSRGDRYTDTQYF
TGTGCCAGCAGCCGGGGGGACAGGTACACAGATACGCAGTATTTT
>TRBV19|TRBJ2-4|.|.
CASKEDGKNIQYF
TGTGCCAGTAAGGAGGATGGCAAAAACATTCAGTACTTC
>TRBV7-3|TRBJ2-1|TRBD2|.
CASSRAPGTSGRAGVANEQFF
TGTGCCAGCAGCCGGGCCCCCGGAACTAGCGGGAGGGCAGGCGTTGCGAATGAGCAGTTCTTC
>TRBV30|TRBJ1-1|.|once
CAWSYTDTEAFF
TGTGCCTGGAGTTACACAGACACTGAAGCTTTCTTT
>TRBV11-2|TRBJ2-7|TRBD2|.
CASSPLSGGRNEQYF
TGTGCCAGCAGCCCCCTGAGCGGGGGAAGGAACGAGCAGTACTTC